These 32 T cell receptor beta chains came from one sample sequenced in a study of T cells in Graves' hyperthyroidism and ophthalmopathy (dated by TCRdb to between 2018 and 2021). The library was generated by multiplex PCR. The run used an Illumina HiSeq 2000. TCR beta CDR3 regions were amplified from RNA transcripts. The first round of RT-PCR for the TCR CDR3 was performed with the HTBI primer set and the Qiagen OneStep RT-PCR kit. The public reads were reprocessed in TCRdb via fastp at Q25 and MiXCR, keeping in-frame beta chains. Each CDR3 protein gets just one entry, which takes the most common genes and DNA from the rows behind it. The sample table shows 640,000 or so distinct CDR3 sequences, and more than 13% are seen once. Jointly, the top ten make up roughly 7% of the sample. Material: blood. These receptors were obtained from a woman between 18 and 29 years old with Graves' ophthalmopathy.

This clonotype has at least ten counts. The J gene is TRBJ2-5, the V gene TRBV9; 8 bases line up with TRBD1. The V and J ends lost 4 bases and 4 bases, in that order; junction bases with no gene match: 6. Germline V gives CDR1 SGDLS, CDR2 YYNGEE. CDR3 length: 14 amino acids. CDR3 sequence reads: CASSPRTGSETQYF. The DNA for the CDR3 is TGTGCCAGCAGCCCCCGGACAGGGTCAGAGACCCAGTACTTC. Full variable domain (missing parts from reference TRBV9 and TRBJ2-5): DSGVTQTPKHLITATGQRVTLRCSPRSGDLSVYWYQQSLDQGLQFLIQYYNGEERAKGNILERFSAQQFPDLHSELNLSSLELGDSALYFCASSPRTGSETQYFGPGTRLLVL.

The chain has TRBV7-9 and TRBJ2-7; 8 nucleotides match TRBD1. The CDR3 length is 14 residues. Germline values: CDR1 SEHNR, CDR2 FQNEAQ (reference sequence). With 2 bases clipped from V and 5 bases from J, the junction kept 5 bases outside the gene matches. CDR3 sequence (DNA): TGTGCCAGCAGCTTACAGGGGGCTCGGAACGAGCAGTACTTC. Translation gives CASSLQGARNEQYF.

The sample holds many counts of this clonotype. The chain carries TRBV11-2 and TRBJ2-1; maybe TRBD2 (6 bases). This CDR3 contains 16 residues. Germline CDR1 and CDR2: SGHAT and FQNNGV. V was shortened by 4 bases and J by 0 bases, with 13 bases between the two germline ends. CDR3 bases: TGTGCCAGCAGCTCGAACATCGGGAGCTCCTACAATGAGCAGTTCTTC. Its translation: CASSSNIGSSYNEQFF.

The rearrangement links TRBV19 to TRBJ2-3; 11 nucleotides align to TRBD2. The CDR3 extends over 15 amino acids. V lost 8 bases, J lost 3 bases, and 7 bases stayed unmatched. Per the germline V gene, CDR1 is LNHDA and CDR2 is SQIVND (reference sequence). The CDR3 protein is CASSARLAGTDTQYF. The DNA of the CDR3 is TGTGCCAGTTCGGCAAGACTAGCGGGAACAGATACGCAGTATTTT.

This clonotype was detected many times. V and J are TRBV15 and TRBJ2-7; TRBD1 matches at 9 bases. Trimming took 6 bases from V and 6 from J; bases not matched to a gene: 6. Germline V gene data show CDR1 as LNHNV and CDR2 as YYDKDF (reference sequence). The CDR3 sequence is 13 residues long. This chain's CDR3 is CATRRTGDSEQYF. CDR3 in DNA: TGTGCCACCAGGAGGACAGGGGATAGCGAGCAGTACTTC.

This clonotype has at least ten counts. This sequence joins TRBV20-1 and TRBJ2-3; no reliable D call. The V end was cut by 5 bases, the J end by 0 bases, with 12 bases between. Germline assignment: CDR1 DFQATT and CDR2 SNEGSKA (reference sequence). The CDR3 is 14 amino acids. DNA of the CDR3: TGCAGTGCTCAGAAGGGTGGGAGCACAGATACGCAGTATTTT. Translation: CSAQKGGSTDTQYF.

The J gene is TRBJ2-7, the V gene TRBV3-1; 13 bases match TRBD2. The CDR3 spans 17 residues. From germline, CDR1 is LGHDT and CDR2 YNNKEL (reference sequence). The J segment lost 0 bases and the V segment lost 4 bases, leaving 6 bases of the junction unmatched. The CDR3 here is CASSPLAGGPLSYEQYF. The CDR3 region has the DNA TGTGCCAGCAGCCCACTAGCGGGAGGGCCCCTCTCCTACGAGCAGTACTTC.

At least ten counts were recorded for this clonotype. This CDR3 is CASSQADTGELFF. The CDR3 region has the DNA TGTGCCAGCAGCCAAGCGGACACCGGGGAGCTGTTTTTT. The chain couples TRBV3-1 to TRBJ2-2; D gene ambiguous. The CDR3 consists of 13 residues. The germline CDR1 and CDR2 sequences are LGHDT and YNNKEL (reference sequence). The V end lost 1 base, the J end lost 3 bases, and 3 bases lay between the germline ends.

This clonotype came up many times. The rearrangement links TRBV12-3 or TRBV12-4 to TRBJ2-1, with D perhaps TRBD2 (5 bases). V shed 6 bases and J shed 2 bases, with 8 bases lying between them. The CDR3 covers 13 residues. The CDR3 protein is CASSERPYNEQFF. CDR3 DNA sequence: TGTGCCAGCAGCGAGCGGCCCTACAATGAGCAGTTCTTC.

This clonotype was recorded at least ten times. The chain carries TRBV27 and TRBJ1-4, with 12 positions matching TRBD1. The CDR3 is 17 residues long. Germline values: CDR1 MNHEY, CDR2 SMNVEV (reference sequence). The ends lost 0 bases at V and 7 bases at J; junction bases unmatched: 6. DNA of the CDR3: TGTGCCAGCAGTTTATCCCCGGGACAGGGGGCTGGTGAAAAACTGTTTTTT. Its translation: CASSLSPGQGAGEKLFF.

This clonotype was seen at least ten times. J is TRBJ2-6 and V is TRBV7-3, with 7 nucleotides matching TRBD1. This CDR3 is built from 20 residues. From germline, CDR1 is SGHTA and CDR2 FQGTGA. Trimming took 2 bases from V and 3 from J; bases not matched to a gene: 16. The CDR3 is CASSLPPTGSRLFGANVLTF. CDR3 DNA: TGTGCCAGCAGCTTACCCCCGACAGGGTCGAGGTTGTTTGGGGCCAACGTCCTGACTTTC. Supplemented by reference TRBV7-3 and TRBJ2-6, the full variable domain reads GAGVSQTPSNKVTEKGKYVELRCDPISGHTALYWYRQSLGQGPEFLIYFQGTGAADDSGLPNDRFFAVRPEGSVSTLKIQRTERGDSAVYLCASSLPPTGSRLFGANVLTFGAGSRLTVL.

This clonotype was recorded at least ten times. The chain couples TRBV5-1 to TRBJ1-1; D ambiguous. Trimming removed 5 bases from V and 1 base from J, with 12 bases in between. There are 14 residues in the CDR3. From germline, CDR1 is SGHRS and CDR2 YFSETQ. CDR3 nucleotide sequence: TGCGCCAGCAGGGTTTCGGTTTCGAACACTGAAGCTTTCTTT. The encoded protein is CASRVSVSNTEAFF. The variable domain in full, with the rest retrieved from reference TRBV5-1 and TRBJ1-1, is KAGVTQTPRYLIKTRGQQVTLSCSPISGHRSVSWYQQTPGQGLQFLFEYFSETQRNKGNFPGRFSGRQFSNSRSEMNVSTLELGDSALYLCASRVSVSNTEAFFGQGTRLTVV.

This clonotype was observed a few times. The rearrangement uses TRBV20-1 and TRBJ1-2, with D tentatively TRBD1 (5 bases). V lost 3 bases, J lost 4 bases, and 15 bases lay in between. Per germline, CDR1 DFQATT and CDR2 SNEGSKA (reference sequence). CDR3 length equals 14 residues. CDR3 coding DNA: TGCAGTGCTAGTCGGAGAGGGGCAGTCTATGGCTACACCTTC. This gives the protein CSASRRGAVYGYTF.

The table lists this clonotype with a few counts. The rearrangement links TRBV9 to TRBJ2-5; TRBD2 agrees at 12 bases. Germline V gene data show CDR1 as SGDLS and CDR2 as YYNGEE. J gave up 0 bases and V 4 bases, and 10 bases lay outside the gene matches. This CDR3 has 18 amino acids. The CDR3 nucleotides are TGTGCCAGCAGCTCATACGGTCGGACTAGCGGGGACCAAGAGACCCAGTACTTC. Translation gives CASSSYGRTSGDQETQYF.

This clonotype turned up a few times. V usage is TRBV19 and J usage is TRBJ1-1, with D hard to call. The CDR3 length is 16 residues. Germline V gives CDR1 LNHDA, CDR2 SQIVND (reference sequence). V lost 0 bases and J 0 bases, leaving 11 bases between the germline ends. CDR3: CASSIDPAGLNTEAFF. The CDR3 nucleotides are TGTGCCAGTAGTATAGATCCGGCAGGCTTGAACACTGAAGCTTTCTTT.

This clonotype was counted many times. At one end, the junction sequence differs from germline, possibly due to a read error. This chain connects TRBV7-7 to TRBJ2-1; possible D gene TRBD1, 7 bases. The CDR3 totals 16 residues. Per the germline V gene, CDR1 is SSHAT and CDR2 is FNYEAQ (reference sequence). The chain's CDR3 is CASSAGGSASYNEQFF. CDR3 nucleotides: TGTGCTAGCAGCGCAGGGGGGAGCGCCTCATACAATGAGCAGTTCTTC.

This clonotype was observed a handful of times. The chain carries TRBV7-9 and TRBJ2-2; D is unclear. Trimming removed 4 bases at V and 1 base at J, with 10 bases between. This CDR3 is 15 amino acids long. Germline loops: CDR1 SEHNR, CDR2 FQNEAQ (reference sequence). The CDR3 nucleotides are TGTGCCAGCAGCTCCTCTGACTGGAACACCGGGGAGCTGTTTTTT. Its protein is CASSSSDWNTGELFF.

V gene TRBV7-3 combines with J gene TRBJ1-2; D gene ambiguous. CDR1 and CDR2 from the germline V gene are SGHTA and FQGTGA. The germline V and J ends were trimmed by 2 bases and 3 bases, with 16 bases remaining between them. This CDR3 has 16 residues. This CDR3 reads CASSLGGPFSHYGYTF. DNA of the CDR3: TGTGCCAGCAGCTTAGGAGGTCCTTTCTCCCACTATGGCTACACCTTC.

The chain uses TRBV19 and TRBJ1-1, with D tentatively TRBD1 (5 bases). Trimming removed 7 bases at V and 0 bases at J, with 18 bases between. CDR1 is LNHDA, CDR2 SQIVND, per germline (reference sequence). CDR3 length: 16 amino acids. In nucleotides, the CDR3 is TGTGCCAGTAACTCAATCACGGGGGACCTGAACACTGAAGCTTTCTTT. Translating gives CASNSITGDLNTEAFF.

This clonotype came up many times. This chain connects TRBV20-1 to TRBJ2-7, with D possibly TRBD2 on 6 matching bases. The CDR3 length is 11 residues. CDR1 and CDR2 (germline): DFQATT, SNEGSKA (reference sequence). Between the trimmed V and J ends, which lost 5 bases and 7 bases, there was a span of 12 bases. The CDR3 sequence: CSAPRGWEQYF. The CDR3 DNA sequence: TGCAGTGCTCCCCGGGGGTGGGAGCAGTACTTC.

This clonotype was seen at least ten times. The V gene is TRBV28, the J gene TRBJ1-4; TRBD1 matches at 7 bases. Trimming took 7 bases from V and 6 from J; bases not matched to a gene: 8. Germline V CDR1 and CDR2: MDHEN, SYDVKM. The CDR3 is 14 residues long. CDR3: CASTRDRVYEKLFF. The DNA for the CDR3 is TGTGCCAGCACCCGAGACAGGGTCTATGAAAAACTGTTTTTT.

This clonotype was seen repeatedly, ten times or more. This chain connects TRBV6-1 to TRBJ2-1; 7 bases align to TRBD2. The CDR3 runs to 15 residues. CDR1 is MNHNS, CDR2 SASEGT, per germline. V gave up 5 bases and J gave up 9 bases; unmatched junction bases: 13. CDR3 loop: CASSWRPLGGSEQFF. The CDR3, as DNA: TGTGCCAGCAGTTGGAGACCCCTGGGGGGGAGTGAGCAGTTCTTC.

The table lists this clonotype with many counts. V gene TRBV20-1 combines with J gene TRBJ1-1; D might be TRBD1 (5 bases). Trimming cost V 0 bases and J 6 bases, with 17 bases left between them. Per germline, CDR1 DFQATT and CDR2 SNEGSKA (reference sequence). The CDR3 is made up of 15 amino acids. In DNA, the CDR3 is TGCAGTGCTAGAGACGATAACAGGTGGGGATCTGAAGCTTTCTTT. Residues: CSARDDNRWGSEAFF.

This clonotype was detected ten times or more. This CDR3 reads CASSAQGTEAFF. CDR3 in DNA: TGTGCCAGCAGTGCACAGGGCACTGAAGCTTTCTTT. The chain couples TRBV28 to TRBJ1-1, with a weak D call TRBD1 (6 bases). CDR1 is MDHEN, CDR2 SYDVKM, per germline. This CDR3 has 12 amino acids. The germline V and J ends were trimmed by 5 bases and 4 bases, with 8 bases remaining between them.

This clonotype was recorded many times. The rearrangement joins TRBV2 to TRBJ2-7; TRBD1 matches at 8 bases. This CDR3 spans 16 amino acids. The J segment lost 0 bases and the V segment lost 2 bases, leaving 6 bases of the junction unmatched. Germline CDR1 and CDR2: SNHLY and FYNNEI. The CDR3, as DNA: TGTGCCAGCAGTGAATTCCAGGACAGGGCCTCCTACGAGCAGTACTTC. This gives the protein CASSEFQDRASYEQYF.

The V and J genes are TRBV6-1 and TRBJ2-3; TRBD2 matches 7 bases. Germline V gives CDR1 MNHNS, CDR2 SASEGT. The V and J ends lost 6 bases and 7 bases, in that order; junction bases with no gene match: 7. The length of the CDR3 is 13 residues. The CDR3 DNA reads TGTGCCAGCAGGGGAGCGGGACCCTATACGCAGTATTTT. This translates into CASRGAGPYTQYF.

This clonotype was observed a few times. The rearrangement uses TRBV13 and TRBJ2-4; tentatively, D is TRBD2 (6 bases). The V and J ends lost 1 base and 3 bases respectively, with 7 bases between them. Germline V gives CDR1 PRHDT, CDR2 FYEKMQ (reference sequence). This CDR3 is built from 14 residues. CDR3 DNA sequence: TGTGCCAGCAGCTTAGCGGAGGGCAAAAACATTCAGTACTTC. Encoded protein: CASSLAEGKNIQYF.

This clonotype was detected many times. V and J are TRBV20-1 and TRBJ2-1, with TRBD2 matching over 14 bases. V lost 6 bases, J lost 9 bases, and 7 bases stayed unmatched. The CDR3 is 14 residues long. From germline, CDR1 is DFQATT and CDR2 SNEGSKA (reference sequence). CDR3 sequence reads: CSATGTSGSIEQFF. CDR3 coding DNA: TGCAGTGCAACCGGGACTAGCGGGAGTATTGAGCAGTTCTTC.

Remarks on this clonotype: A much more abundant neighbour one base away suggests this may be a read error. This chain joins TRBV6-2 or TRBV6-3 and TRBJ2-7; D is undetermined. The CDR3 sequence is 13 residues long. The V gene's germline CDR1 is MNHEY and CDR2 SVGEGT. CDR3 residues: CASSDRTGYGQYF. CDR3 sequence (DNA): TGTGCCAGCAGTGACCGGACCGGGTACGGGCAGTACTTC.

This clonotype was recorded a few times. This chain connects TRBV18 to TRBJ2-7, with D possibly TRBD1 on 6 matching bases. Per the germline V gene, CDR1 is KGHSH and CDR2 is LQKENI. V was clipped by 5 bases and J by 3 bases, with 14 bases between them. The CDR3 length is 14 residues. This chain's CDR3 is CASSGGSAHYEQYF. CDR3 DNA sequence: TGTGCCAGCTCAGGGGGCTCGGCTCACTACGAGCAGTACTTC.

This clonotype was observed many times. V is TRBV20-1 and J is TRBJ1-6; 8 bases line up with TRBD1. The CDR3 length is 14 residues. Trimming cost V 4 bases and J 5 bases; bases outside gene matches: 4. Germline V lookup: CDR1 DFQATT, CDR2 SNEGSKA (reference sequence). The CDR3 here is CSAITDRDNSPLHF. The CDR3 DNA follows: TGCAGTGCTATAACGGACAGGGATAATTCACCCCTCCACTTT.

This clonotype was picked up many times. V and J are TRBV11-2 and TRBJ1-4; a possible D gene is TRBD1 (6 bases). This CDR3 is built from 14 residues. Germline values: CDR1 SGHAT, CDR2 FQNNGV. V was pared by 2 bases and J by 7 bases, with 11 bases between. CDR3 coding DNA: TGTGCCAGCAGCTTACCCCACAGGGCTGAAAAACTGTTTTTT. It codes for CASSLPHRAEKLFF. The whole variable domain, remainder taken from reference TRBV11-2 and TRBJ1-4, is EAGVAQSPRYKIIEKRQSVAFWCNPISGHATLYWYQQILGQGPKLLIQFQNNGVVDDSQLPKDRFSAERLKGVDSTLKIQPAKLEDSAVYLCASSLPHRAEKLFFGSGTQLSVL.